Sequencing of this TCR beta chain was carried out in a study of blood T cell repertoires in COVID-19. At the level of the study: Italy, Spain and the United States were the sources of the convalescent and acute COVID-19 samples.

Germline V gene data show CDR1 as MGHDK and CDR2 as SYGVNS. The CDR3 covers 14 residues. V lost 4 bases to trimming and J lost 7 bases; unmatched junction nucleotides: 4. The authors' processing: Scientists estimated how many nucleated cells there were by amplifying reference gene primers. Generated by immunoSEQ multiplex PCR, the TCRdb table keeps only in-frame clones and is missing some. That table furnishes V, J and clone size, whereas the DNA furnished D and trimming. The sample lists nearly 55,000 clones, 65% to 85% seen once, with approximately 15% in the top ten. This sequence was found in a human donor with active or convalescent COVID-19. The donor label of this sample is uncertain. The sequenced sample was peripheral blood. The genes are TRBV25-1 and TRBJ2-2, with 9 bases matching TRBD1. As DNA, the CDR3 is TGTGCCAGCAGTGCACAGGGGGCTGGCGGGGAGCTGTTTTTT. Its translation: CASSAQGAGGELFF.